This TCR beta chain was profiled in a study of T cells in Graves' hyperthyroidism and ophthalmopathy. The wider study: Blood was drawn when the patient was first diagnosed and still untreated.

Only one count was recorded for this clonotype. RNA transcripts provided the source from which TCR beta CDR3 regions were amplified. In the first-round RT-PCR of the TCR CDR3, the HTBI primer set was used. One entry per CDR3 protein, called by TCRdb with MiXCR from the multiplex PCR reads. This table has 700,000 to 850,000 distinct CDR3 sequences, over 35% appearing once. In making diagnoses, clinical symptoms, serum thyroxine and TRAb, thyroid ultrasound and orbital computed tomography were all used. The PBMCs studied were ones that came from 10 ml fresh peripheral blood. What was sequenced was blood. The clonotype originates from a woman between 40 and 50 years old with Graves' hyperthyroidism.

CDR3 sequence: CAISPGLAGKETQYF. CDR3 DNA sequence: TGTGCCATCAGTCCGGGGCTAGCGGGGAAAGAGACCCAGTACTTC. The V call is TRBV10-3, the J call TRBJ2-5; 9 bases are a match to TRBD2. Trimming at V came to 5 bases and at J to 3 bases, leaving 7 bases not matched to a gene. The CDR3 contains 15 residues. Per the germline V gene, CDR1 is ENHRY and CDR2 is SYGVKD.